What follows are 4 T cell receptor beta chains derived from one specimen sequenced in a study of cytomegalovirus exposure and HLA in healthy donors. Use of 60 Vbeta and 13 Jbeta primers characterized the PCR. Sequencing used immunoSEQ multiplex PCR; TCRdb keeps in-frame clones, though not all of them. The data contain 150,000 to 200,000 clones, around 88% of them singletons. Sequenced material: PBMCs. The receptors shown here come from a man aged 40-49 years in good health and CMV-seropositive.

As to this clone: An end of the junction does not agree with germline; a read error may underlie this. This chain joins TRBV5-1 and TRBJ2-6, with a tentative D call TRBD1 (5 bases). The CDR3 runs to 14 residues. Germline CDR1 reads SGHRS; CDR2 reads YFSETQ. The CDR3 bases are TGCGCCAGCAGCCCTAGTGCTGGGGCCAACGGCCTGACTTTC. Protein product: CASSPSAGANGLTF. Variable domain in full (rest from reference TRBV5-1 and TRBJ2-6): KAGVTQTPRYLIKTRGQQVTLSCSPISGHRSVSWYQQTPGQGLQFLFEYFSETQRNKGNFPGRFSGRQFSNSRSEMNVSTLELGDSALYLCASSPSAGANGLTFGAGSRLTVL.

In its sample, this clone was seen a few times. V and J are TRBV5-1 and TRBJ2-1; 11 bases line up with TRBD1. The V gene's germline CDR1 is SGHRS and CDR2 YFSETQ. The CDR3 runs 15 residues. The V gene end was trimmed by 3 bases and the J gene end by 6 bases; junction bases not matched to a gene: 5. CDR3 protein: CASSWDRGGVNEQFF. The CDR3 DNA sequence: TGCGCCAGCAGCTGGGACAGGGGGGGCGTCAATGAGCAGTTCTTC.

Only one count was recorded for this clone. The J gene is TRBJ2-5, the V gene TRBV5-1, with D possibly matching TRBD2 (6 bases). V was shortened by 3 bases and J by 5 bases, with 11 bases between the two germline ends. The CDR3 length is 13 residues. CDR1 and CDR2 (germline): SGHRS, YFSETQ. This chain's CDR3 is CASSSPGEETQYF. The CDR3 DNA reads TGCGCCAGCAGCTCCCCGGGGGAGGAGACCCAGTACTTC.

The rearrangement joins TRBV14 to TRBJ1-2, with D possibly TRBD1 on 5 matching bases. With 0 bases removed from V and 3 bases from J, the gap between germline ends came to 14 bases. From germline, CDR1 is SGHDN and CDR2 FVKESK. The CDR3 is 16 amino acids. CDR3 amino acids: CASSQEGWGLDYGYTF. The CDR3 DNA reads TGTGCCAGCAGCCAAGAGGGCTGGGGACTAGACTATGGCTACACCTTC.